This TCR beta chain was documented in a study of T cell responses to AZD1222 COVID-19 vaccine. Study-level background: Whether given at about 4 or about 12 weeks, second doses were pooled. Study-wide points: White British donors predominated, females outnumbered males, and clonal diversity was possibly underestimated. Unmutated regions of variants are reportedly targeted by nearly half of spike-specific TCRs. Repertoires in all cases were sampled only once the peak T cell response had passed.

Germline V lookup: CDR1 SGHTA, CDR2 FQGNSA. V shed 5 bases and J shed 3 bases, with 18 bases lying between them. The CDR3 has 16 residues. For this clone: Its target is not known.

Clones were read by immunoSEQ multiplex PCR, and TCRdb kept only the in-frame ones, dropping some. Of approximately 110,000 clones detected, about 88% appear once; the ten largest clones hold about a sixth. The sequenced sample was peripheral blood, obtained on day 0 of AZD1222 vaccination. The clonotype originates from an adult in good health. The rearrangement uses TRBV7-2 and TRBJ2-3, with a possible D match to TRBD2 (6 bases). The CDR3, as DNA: TGTGCCAGCAGCCCTGGGGCGGGGTGGGGGACAGATACGCAGTATTTT. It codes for CASSPGAGWGTDTQYF.